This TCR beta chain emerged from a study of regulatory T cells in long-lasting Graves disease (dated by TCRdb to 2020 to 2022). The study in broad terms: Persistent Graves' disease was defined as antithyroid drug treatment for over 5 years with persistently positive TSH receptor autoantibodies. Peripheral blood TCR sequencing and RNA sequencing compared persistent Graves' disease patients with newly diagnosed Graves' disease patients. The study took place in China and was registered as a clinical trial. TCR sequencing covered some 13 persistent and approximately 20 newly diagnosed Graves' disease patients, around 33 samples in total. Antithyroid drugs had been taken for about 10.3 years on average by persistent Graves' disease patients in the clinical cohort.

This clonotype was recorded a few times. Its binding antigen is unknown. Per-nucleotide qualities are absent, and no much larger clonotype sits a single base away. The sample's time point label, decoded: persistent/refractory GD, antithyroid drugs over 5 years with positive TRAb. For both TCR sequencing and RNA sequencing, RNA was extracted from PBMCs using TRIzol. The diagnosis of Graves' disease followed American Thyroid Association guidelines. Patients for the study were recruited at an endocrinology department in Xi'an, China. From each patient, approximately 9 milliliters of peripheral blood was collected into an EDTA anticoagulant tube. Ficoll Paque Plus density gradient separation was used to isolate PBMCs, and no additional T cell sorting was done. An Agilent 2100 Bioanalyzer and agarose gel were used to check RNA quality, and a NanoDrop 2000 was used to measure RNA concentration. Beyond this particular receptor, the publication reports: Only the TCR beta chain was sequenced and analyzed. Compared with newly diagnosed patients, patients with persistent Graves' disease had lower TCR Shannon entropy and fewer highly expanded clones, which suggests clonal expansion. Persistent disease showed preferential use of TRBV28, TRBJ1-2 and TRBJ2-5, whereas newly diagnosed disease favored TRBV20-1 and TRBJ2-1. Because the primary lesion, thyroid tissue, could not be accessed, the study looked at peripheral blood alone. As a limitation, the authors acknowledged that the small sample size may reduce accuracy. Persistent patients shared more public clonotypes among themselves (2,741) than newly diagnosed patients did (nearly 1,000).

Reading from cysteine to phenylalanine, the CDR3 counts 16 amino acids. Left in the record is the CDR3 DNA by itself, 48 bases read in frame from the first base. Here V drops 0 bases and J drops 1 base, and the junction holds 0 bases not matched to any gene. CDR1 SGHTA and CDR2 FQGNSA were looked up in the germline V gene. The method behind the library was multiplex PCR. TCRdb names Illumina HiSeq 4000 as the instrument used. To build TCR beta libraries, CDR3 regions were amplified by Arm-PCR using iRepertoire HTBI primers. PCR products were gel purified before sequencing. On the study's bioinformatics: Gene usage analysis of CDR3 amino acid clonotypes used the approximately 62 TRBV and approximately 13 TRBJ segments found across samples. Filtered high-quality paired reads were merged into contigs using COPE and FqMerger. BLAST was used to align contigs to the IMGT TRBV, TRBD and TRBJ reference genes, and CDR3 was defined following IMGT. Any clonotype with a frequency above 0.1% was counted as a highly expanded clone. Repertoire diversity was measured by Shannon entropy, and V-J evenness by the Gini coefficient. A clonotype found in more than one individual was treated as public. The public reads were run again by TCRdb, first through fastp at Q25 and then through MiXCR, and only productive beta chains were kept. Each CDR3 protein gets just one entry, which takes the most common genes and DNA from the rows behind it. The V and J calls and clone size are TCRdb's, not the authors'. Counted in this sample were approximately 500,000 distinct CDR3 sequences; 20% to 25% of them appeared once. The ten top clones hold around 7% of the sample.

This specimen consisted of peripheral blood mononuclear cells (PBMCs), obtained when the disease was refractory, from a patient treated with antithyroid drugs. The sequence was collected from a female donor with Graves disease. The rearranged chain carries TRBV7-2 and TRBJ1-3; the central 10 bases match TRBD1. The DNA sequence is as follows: TGTGCCAGCAGCTTAGCGGGACAGGGGTCTGGAAACACCATATATTTT. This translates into CASSLAGQGSGNTIYF.